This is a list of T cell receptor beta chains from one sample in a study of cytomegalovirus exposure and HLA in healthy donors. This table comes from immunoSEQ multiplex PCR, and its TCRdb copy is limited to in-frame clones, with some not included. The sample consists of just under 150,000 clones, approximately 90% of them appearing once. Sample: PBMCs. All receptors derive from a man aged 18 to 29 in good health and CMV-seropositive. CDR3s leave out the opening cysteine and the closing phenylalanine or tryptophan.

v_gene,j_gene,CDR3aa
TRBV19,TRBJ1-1,ASSTRQRNTEAF
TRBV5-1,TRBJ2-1,ASSLDAGGSYNEQF
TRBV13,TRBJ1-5,ASSSRDSNQPQH
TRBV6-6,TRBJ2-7,ASSSPTATSYEQY
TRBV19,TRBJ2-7,ASSIVGREADEQY
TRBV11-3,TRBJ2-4,ASSLAHGRENIQY
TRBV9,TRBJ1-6,ASSEGTGGSSPLH
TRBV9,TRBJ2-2,ASSYSGQGGGELF
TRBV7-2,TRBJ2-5,ASSRGWETQY
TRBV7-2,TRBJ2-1,ASSLGNNNEQF
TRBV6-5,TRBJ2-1,ASSNFGEQF
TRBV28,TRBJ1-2,ASSFLGTGNYGYT
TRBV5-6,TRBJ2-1,ASSLWANEQF
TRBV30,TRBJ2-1,AWSKRAYNEQF
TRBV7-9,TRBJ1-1,ASSPQAKTGGTEAF
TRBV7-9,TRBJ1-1,ASSLQGRAAF
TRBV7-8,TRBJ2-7,ASSLGTSGRDGY
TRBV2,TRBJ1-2,ASRAGANYGYT
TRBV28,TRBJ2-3,ASSSWTGRNTQY
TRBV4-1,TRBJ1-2,ASSLGVSEGYT
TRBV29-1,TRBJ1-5,SVETASNQPQH
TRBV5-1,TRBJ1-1,ASSPLAWTGANTEAF
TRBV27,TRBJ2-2,ASSLSGQGKTGELF
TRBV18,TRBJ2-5,ASSPNIEETQY
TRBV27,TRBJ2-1,ASSPEVAMGEQF
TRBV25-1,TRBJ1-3,ASSESDRPHGVDTIY
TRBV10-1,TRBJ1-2,ASSPRTGGSGGYT
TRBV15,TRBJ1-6,ATSRPRSPLH
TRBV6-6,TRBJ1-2,ASSATTNYGYT